This is a list of T cell receptor beta chains from one sample in a study of T cells after yellow fever vaccination. TCRdb redid the calling of the 5' RACE reads with MiXCR, one entry per CDR3 protein. The table includes 450,000 to 550,000 distinct CDR3 sequences, 21% detected once. Sequenced here: PBMCs, sampled roughly 23 days after the first yellow fever vaccination. These receptors all stem from a man aged 18-30 years who received the YFV17D yellow fever vaccine. CDR3s include the opening cysteine and the closing phenylalanine or tryptophan. D genes are given only for firm matches. The size of a clone is reported for some rows only, either as once, few or many, or as a class for expanded clones.

clone_size | j_call | d_call | v_call | cdr3_aa | cdr3_nt
- | TRBJ1-2 | - | TRBV4-1 | CASSQEGARVYGYTF | TGCGCCAGCAGCCAAGAGGGGGCCCGGGTCTATGGCTACACCTTC
few | TRBJ2-5 | - | TRBV9 | CASSVGVTTGTQYF | TGTGCCAGCAGCGTAGGTGTTACAACGGGGACCCAGTACTTC
- | TRBJ2-3 | TRBD1 | TRBV4-2 | CASRTQGNTQYF | TGTGCCAGCAGAACACAGGGGAATACGCAGTATTTT
- | TRBJ1-4 | - | TRBV6-5 | CASSYAAADEKLFF | TGTGCCAGCAGTTACGCGGCGGCGGACGAAAAACTGTTTTTT
- | TRBJ2-5 | TRBD1 | TRBV4-3 | CASSQDRTGGQATQYF | TGCGCCAGCAGCCAAGATAGGACAGGAGGACAAGCGACCCAGTACTTC
few | TRBJ1-1 | TRBD1 | TRBV7-2 | CASSPDRRAGEAFF | TGTGCCAGCAGCCCGGACAGGAGGGCAGGTGAAGCTTTCTTT
many | TRBJ2-5 | - | TRBV5-1 | CASGSLGGAGETQYF | TGCGCCAGCGGATCCCTGGGGGGGGCCGGGGAGACCCAGTACTTC
- | TRBJ2-5 | - | TRBV27 | CASASLGAGQETQYF | TGTGCCAGCGCCTCACTAGGAGCGGGTCAAGAGACCCAGTACTTC
- | TRBJ2-1 | - | TRBV19 | CASSMARDYNEQFF | TGTGCCAGTAGTATGGCGAGAGACTACAATGAGCAGTTCTTC
few | TRBJ1-2 | - | TRBV12-3/TRBV12-4 | CASSKGGYTF | TGTGCCAGCTCCAAGGGAGGCTACACCTTC
- | TRBJ1-3 | - | TRBV10-3 | CAIRSGGGQFGNTIYF | TGTGCCATCAGGAGCGGGGGGGGGCAATTTGGAAACACCATATATTTT
many | TRBJ1-1 | - | TRBV4-1 | CASSLRTLGTEAFF | TGCGCCAGCAGCCTAAGGACTCTGGGCACTGAAGCTTTCTTT
- | TRBJ1-1 | - | TRBV6-6 | CASRRQLNTEAFF | TGTGCCAGCAGGCGACAGTTGAACACTGAAGCTTTCTTT
- | TRBJ1-2 | - | TRBV19 | CASSIRKDVYGYTF | TGTGCCAGTAGTATTAGGAAGGACGTCTATGGCTACACCTTC
- | TRBJ1-6 | - | TRBV2 | CATVLHASSYNSPLHF | TGTGCCACAGTATTACACGCGAGCTCCTATAATTCACCCCTCCACTTT
few | TRBJ2-4 | TRBD1 | TRBV7-9 | CASSLGQGAENIQYF | TGTGCCAGCAGCTTGGGACAGGGGGCGGAAAACATTCAGTACTTC
few | TRBJ2-3 | - | TRBV3-1 | CASSLGLSDTDTQYF | TGTGCCAGCAGCCTTGGACTATCAGACACAGATACGCAGTATTTT
once | TRBJ2-3 | - | TRBV7-2 | CASSPRSAPGTQYF | TGTGCCAGCAGCCCCCGTTCGGCCCCCGGTACGCAGTATTTT
- | TRBJ1-1 | - | TRBV9 | CASSVGGEAGTEAFF | TGTGCCAGCAGCGTAGGGGGCGAAGCGGGCACTGAAGCTTTCTTT
few | TRBJ2-5 | - | TRBV12-3/TRBV12-4 | CASSFFPAETQYF | TGTGCCAGCAGTTTTTTCCCCGCGGAGACCCAGTACTTC
- | TRBJ2-7 | TRBD2 | TRBV20-1 | CSASPALAGTYEQYF | TGCAGTGCTAGTCCGGCCCTAGCGGGGACCTACGAGCAGTACTTC
few | TRBJ1-2 | - | TRBV12-3/TRBV12-4 | CASRLGWGYTF | TGTGCCAGCAGACTAGGGTGGGGCTACACCTTC
- | TRBJ1-3 | - | TRBV5-1 | CASRVGLGSGNTIYF | TGCGCCAGCAGAGTCGGCCTAGGATCAGGAAACACCATATATTTT
- | TRBJ2-7 | - | TRBV5-1 | CASSLSPGASYEQYF | TGCGCCAGCAGCTTGTCTCCGGGGGCGTCTTACGAGCAGTACTTC
- | TRBJ1-5 | TRBD1 | TRBV12-3/TRBV12-4 | CASRSTGGYQPQHF | TGTGCCAGCAGGTCGACAGGGGGCTATCAGCCCCAGCATTTT
few | TRBJ2-2 | TRBD1 | TRBV9 | CASSVADRGWGELFF | TGTGCCAGCAGCGTAGCGGACAGGGGCTGGGGGGAGCTGTTTTTT
- | TRBJ1-2 | TRBD1 | TRBV20-1 | CSAVNRGEGYTF | TGCAGTGCCGTAAACAGGGGCGAAGGCTACACCTTC
- | TRBJ2-7 | - | TRBV4-2 | CASSQEREQYF | TGTGCCAGCAGCCAAGAAAGGGAGCAGTACTTC
- | TRBJ2-1 | TRBD1 | TRBV5-1 | CASSLPWTGGNEQFF | TGCGCCAGCAGCTTACCTTGGACAGGGGGGAATGAGCAGTTCTTC
- | TRBJ2-1 | TRBD2 | TRBV4-1 | CASSQGPGSGGPRTEQFF | TGCGCCAGCAGCCAAGGGCCGGGTAGCGGGGGTCCTCGGACTGAGCAGTTCTTC
- | TRBJ2-2 | TRBD1 | TRBV7-8 | CASSLAQGAGELFF | TGTGCCAGCAGCCTAGCACAGGGGGCTGGGGAGCTGTTTTTT
- | TRBJ2-1 | TRBD2 | TRBV29-1 | CSVSTSALIHEQFF | TGCAGCGTTTCGACTAGCGCGTTAATCCATGAGCAGTTCTTC
- | TRBJ1-2 | - | TRBV19 | CASSKGNAGNYGYTF | TGTGCCAGTAGTAAAGGAAACGCAGGGAACTATGGCTACACCTTC